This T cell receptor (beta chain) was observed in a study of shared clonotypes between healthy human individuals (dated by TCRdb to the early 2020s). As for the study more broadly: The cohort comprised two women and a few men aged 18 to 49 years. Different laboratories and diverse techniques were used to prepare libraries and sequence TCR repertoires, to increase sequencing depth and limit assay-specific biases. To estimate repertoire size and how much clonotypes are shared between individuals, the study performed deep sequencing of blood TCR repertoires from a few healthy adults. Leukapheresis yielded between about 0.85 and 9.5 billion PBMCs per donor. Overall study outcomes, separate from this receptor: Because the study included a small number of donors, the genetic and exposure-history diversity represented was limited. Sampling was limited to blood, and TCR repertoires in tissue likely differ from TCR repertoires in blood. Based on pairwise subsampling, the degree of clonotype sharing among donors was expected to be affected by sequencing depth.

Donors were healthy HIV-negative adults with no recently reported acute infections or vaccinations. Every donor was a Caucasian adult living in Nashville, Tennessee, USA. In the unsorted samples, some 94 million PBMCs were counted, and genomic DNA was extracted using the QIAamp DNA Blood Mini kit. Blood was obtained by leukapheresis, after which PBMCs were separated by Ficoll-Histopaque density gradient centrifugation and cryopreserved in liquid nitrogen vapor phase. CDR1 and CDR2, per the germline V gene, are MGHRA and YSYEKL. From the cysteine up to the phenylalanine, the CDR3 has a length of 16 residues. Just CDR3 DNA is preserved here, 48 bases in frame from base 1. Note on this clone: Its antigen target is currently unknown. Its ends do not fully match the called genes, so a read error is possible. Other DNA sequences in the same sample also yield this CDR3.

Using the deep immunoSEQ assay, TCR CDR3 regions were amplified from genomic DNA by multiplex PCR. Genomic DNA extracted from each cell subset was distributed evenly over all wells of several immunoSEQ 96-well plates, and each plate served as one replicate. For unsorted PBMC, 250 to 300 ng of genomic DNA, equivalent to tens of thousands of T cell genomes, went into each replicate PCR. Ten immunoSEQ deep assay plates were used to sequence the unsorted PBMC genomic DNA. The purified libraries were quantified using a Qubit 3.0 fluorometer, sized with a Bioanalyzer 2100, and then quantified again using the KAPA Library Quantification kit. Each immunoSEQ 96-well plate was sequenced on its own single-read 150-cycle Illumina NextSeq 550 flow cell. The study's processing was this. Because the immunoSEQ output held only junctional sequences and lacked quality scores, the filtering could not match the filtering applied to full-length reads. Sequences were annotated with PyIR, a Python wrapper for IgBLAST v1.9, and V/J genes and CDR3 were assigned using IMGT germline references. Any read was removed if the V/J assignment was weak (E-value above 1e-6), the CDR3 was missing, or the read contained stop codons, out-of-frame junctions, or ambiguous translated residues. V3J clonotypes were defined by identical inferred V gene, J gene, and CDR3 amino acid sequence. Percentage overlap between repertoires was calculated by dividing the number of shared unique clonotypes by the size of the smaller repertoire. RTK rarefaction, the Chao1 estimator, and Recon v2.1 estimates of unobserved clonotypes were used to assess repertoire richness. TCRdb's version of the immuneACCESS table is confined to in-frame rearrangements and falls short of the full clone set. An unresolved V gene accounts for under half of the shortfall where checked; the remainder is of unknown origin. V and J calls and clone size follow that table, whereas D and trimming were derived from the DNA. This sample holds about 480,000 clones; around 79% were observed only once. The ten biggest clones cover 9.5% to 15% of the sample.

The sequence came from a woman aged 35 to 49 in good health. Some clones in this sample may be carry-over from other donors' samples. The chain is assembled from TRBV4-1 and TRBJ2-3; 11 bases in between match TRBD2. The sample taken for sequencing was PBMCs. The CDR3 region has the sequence CASSQIAGGPTDTQYF. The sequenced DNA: TGTGCCAGCAGCCAGATAGCGGGAGGGCCTACAGATACGCAGTATTTT.